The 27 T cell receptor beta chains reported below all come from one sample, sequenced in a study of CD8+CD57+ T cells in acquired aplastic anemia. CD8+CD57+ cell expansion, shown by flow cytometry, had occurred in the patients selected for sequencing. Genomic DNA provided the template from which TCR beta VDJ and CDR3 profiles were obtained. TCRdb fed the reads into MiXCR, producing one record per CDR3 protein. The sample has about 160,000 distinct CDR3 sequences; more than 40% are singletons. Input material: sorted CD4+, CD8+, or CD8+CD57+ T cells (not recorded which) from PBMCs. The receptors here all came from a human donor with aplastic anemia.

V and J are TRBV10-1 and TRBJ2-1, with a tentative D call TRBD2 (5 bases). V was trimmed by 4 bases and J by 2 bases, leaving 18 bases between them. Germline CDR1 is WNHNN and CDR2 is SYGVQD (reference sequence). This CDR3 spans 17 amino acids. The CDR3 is CASSGAAPDGPYNEQFF. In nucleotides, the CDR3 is TGCGCCAGCAGTGGAGCGGCGCCTGATGGTCCCTACAATGAGCAGTTCTTC.

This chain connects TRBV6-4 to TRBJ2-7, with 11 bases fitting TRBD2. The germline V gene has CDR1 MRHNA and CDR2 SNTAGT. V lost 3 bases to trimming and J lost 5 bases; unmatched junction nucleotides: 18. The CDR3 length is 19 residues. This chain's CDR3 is CASSESGARATSGKDEQYF. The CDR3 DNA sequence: TGTGCCAGCAGTGAGTCGGGGGCACGGGCGACTAGCGGGAAGGACGAGCAGTACTTC.

The CDR3 spells CSARDPPEQYF. CDR3 nucleotides: TGCAGTGCTAGAGATCCCCCCGAGCAGTACTTC. The chain links TRBV20-1 to TRBJ2-7; D gene unclear. Looked up from germline, CDR1 is DFQATT and CDR2 is SNEGSKA (reference sequence). CDR3 size: 11 residues. V shed 0 bases and J shed 6 bases, with 6 bases lying between them.

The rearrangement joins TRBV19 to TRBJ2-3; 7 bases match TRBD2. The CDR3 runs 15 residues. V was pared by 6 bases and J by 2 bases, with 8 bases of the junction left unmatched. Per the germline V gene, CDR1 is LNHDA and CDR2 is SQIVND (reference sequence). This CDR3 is CASSNGLENTDTQYF. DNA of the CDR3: TGTGCCAGTAGCAACGGACTAGAAAACACAGATACGCAGTATTTT.

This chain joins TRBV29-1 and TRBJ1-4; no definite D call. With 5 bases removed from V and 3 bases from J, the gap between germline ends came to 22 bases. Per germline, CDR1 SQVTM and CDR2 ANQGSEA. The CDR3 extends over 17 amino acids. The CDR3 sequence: CSVTTSAFARANEKLFF. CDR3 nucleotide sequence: TGCAGCGTTACTACGAGTGCCTTCGCTAGAGCTAATGAAAAACTGTTTTTT.

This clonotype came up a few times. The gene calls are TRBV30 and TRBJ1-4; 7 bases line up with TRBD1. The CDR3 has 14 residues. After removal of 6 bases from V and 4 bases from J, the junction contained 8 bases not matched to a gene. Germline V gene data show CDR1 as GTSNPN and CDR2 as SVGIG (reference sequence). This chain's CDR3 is CACFRDSLNEKLFF. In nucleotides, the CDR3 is TGTGCCTGTTTCCGGGACAGCCTTAATGAAAAACTGTTTTTT.

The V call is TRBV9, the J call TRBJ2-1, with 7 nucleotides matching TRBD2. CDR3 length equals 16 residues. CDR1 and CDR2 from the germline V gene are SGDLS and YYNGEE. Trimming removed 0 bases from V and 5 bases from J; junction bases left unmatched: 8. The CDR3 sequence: CASSVEVGGYHNEQFF. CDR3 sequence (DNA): TGTGCCAGCAGCGTAGAGGTGGGAGGGTACCACAATGAGCAGTTCTTC.

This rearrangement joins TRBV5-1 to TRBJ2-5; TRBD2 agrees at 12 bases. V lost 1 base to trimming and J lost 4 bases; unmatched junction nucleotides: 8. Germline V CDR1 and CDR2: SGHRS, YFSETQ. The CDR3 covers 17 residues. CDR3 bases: TGCGCCAGCAGCTTGACAATACTAGCGGGGGGCGGAGAGACCCAGTACTTC. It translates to CASSLTILAGGGETQYF.

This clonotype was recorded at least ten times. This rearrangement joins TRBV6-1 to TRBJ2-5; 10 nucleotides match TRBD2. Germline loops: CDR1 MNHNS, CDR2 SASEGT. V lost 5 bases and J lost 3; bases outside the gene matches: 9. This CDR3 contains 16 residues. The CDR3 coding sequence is TGTGCCAGCAGTCTGAGGAGGCTAGCGGGAGAAGAGACCCAGTACTTC. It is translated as CASSLRRLAGEETQYF.

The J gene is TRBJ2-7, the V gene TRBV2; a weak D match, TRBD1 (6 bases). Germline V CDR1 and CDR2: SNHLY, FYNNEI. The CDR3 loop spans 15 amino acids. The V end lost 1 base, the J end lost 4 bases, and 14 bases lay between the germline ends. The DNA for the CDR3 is TGTGCCAGCAGTGAAGTTACCGGGACAACATACGAGCAGTACTTC. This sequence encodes CASSEVTGTTYEQYF. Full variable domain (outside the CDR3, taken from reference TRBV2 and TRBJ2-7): EPEVTQTPSHQVTQMGQEVILRCVPISNHLYFYWYRQILGQKVEFLVSFYNNEISEKSEIFDDQFSVERPDGSNFTLKIRSTKLEDSAMYFCASSEVTGTTYEQYFGPGTRLTVT.

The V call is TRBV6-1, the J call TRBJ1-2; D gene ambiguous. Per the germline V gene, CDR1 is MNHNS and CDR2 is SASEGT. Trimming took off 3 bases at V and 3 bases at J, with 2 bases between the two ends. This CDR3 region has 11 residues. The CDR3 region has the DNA TGTGCCAGCAGTGACGACTATGGCTACACCTTC. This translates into CASSDDYGYTF.

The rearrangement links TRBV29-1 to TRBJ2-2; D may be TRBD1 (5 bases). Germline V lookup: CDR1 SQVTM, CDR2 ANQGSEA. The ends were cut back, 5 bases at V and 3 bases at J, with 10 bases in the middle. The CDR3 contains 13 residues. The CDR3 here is CSVFTGDTGELFF. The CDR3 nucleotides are TGCAGCGTTTTCACAGGCGACACCGGGGAGCTGTTTTTT.

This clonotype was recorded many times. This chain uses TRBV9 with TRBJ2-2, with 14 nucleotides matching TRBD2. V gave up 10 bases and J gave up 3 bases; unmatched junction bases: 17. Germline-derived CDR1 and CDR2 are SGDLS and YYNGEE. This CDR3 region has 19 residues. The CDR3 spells CACPGGTSGSKWYTGELFF. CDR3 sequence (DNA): TGTGCCTGCCCTGGAGGGACTAGCGGGAGTAAGTGGTACACCGGGGAGCTGTTTTTT.

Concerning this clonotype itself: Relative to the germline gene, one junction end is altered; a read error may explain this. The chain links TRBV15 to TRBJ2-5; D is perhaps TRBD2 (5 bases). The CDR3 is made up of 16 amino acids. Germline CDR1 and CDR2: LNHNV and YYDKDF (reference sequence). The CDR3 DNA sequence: TGTGCCACCAGCCGGGTTTCTGGGAGTTTCCAAGAGTCCCAGTACTTC. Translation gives CATSRVSGSFQESQYF.

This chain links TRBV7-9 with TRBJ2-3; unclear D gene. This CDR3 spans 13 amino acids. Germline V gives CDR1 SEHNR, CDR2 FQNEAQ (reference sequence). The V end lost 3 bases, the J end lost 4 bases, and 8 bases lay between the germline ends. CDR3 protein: CASSFSQSDTQYF. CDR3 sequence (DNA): TGTGCCAGCAGCTTTTCACAGTCAGATACGCAGTATTTT.

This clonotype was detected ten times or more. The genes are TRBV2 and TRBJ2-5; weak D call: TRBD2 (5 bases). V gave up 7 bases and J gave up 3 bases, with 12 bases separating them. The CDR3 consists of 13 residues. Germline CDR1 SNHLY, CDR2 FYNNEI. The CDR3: CASIAPGKETQYF. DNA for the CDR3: TGTGCCAGCATTGCGCCGGGGAAAGAGACCCAGTACTTC.

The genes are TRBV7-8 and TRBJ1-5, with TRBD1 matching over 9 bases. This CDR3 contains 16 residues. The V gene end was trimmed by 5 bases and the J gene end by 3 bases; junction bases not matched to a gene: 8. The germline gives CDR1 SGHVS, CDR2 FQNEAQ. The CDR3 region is CASSEAGQGYNQPQHF. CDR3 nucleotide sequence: TGTGCCAGCAGCGAAGCGGGACAGGGCTACAATCAGCCCCAGCATTTT.

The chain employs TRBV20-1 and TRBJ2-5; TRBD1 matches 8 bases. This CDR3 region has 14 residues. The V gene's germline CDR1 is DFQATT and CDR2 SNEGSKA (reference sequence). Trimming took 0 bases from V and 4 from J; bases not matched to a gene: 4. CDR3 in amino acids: CSARESGTGETQYF. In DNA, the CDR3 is TGCAGTGCTAGAGAATCCGGGACAGGAGAGACCCAGTACTTC.

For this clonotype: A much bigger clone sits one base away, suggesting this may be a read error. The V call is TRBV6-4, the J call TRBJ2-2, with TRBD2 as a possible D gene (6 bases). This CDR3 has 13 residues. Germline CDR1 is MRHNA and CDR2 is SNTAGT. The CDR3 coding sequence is TGTGCCAGCAGTAACAAGAACACCGGGGGGCTGTTTTTT. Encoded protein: CASSNKNTGGLFF.

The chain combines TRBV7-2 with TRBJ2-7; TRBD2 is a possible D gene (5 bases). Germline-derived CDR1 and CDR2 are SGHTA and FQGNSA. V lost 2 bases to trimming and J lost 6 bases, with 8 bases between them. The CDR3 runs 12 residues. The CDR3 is CASSLPGVEQYF. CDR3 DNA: TGTGCCAGCAGCTTACCCGGGGTCGAGCAGTACTTC. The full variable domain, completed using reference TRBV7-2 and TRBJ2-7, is GAGVSQSPSNKVTEKGKDVELRCDPISGHTALYWYRQSLGQGLEFLIYFQGNSAPDKSGLPSDRFSAERTGGSVSTLTIQRTQQEDSAVYLCASSLPGVEQYFGPGTRLTVT.

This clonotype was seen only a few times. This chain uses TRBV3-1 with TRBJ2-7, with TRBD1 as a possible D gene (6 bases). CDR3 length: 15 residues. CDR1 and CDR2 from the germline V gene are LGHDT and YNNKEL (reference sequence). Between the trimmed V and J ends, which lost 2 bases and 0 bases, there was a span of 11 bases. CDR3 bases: TGTGCCAGCAGCCAAACAGGGCCGATCTCCTACGAGCAGTACTTC. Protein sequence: CASSQTGPISYEQYF.

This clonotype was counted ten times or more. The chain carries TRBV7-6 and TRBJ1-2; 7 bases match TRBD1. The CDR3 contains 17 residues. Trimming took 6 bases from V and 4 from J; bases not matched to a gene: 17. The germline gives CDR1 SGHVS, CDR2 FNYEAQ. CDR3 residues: CASSYDRVGLRSYGYTF. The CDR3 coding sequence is TGTGCCAGCAGTTACGACAGGGTTGGTCTTAGAAGCTATGGCTACACCTTC.

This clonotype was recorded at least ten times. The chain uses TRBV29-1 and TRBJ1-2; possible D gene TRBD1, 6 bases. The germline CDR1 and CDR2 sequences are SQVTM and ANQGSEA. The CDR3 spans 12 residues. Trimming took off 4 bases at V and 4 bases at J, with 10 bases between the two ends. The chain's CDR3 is CSVGTGSYGYTF. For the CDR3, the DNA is TGCAGCGTTGGCACAGGGTCCTATGGCTACACCTTC.

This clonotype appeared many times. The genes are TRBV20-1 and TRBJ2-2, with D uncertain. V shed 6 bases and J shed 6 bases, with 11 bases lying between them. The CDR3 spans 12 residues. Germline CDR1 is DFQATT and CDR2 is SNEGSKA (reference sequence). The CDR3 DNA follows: TGCAGTGCCCGAGTCCTGGCCGGGGAGCTGTTTTTT. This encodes CSARVLAGELFF.

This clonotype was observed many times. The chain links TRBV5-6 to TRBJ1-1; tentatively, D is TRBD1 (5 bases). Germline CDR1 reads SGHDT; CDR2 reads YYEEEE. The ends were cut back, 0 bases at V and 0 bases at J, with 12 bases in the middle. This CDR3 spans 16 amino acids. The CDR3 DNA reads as TGTGCCAGCAGCTTGGGGGCAGGGTACGTGAACACTGAAGCTTTCTTT. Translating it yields CASSLGAGYVNTEAFF.

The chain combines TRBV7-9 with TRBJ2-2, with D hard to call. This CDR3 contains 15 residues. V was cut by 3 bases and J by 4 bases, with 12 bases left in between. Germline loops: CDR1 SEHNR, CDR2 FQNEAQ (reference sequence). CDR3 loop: CASSLSQSSTGELFF. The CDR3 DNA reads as TGTGCCAGCAGCTTGTCGCAGTCGAGCACCGGGGAGCTGTTTTTT.

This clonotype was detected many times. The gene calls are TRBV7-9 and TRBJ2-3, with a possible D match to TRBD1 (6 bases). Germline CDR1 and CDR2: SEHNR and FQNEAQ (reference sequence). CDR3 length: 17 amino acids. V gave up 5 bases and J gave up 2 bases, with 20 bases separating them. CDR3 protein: CASSRIRTVRATDTQYF. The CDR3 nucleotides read TGTGCCAGCAGCCGCATTCGGACAGTTCGGGCCACAGATACGCAGTATTTT.